This T cell receptor (beta chain) was captured by sequencing in a study of Graves' ophthalmopathy and Graves' hyperthyroidism. Study-wide points: Clonotypes were expanded in thyroid at above 0.001 frequency, and most also appeared in blood.

Concerning this clonotype: The antigen remains undetermined.

Per the germline V gene, CDR1 is SQVTM and CDR2 is ANQGSEA. The J segment lost 5 bases and the V segment lost 7 bases, leaving 11 bases of the junction unmatched. CDR3 length: 14 residues. The authors amplified TCR beta CDR3 regions, and they did so from RNA transcripts for repertoire sequencing. The first round was an RT-PCR with HTBI primers, and the second round was a multiplex PCR. Each CDR3 protein is one row after TCRdb ran MiXCR on the multiplex PCR reads. This sample carries 170,000 or so distinct CDR3 sequences, just under 40% of them seen once, and the ten largest clones take less than 9.5%.

The V gene is TRBV29-1, the J gene TRBJ2-7; 10 bases map to TRBD1. Sequencing input: peripheral blood. The TCR sequence derives from a man under 40 with Graves' ophthalmopathy. This CDR3 reads CSAGGGDRGHEQYF. The CDR3 bases are TGCAGCGCCGGCGGTGGGGACAGGGGTCACGAGCAGTACTTC.